Each of the 9 T cell receptor beta chains below was sequenced from the same sample in a study of T-cell memory formation after mild COVID-19. TCRdb passed the 5' RACE reads through MiXCR, listing each CDR3 protein once. The table includes 470,000 or so distinct CDR3 sequences, 25% detected once. Sequencing was performed on PBMCs or a T cell subset sorted from them (not recorded which). The receptors originated from an adult woman who had mild COVID-19 (a few samples of this study predate the infection). Cell type and time point are not known.

This rearrangement joins TRBV24-1 to TRBJ2-3; the D gene is possibly TRBD1 (6 bases). The CDR3 consists of 14 residues. V was clipped by 5 bases and J by 6 bases, with 14 bases between them. CDR1 and CDR2 (germline): KGHDR, SFDVKD. CDR3 residues: CATSAGTGWDTQYF. The CDR3 DNA reads as TGTGCCACCAGTGCGGGTACAGGGTGGGATACGCAGTATTTT.

The chain is built from TRBV10-3 and TRBJ2-7, with D possibly matching TRBD2 (6 bases). The germline V gene encodes CDR1 ENHRY and CDR2 SYGVKD. The V and J ends lost 1 base and 0 bases respectively, with 7 bases between them. The CDR3 consists of 14 residues. CDR3 residues: CAISEWGDSYEQYF. In DNA form, the CDR3 reads TGTGCCATCAGTGAGTGGGGGGACTCCTACGAGCAGTACTTC.

This sequence joins TRBV20-1 and TRBJ2-5; D remains ambiguous. Trimming took 3 bases from V and 2 from J, leaving 7 bases between them. Per germline, CDR1 DFQATT and CDR2 SNEGSKA (reference sequence). This CDR3 has 12 residues. CDR3 amino acids: CSASGQQETQYF. CDR3 in DNA: TGCAGTGCTAGCGGGCAACAAGAGACCCAGTACTTC.

This clonotype came up a few times. The V call is TRBV24-1, the J call TRBJ2-3; D gene ambiguous. The CDR3 extends over 13 amino acids. The germline gives CDR1 KGHDR, CDR2 SFDVKD. The germline V and J ends were trimmed by 5 bases and 3 bases, with 8 bases remaining between them. The DNA for the CDR3 is TGTGCCACCAGTGGGTTTCCTACAGATACGCAGTATTTT. Its translation is CATSGFPTDTQYF.

This clonotype was counted between two and nine times. The chain has TRBV29-1 and TRBJ2-7, with D possibly matching TRBD1 (7 bases). The CDR3 runs 14 residues. Per the germline V gene, CDR1 is SQVTM and CDR2 is ANQGSEA. Deletions cut 7 bases from V and 0 bases from J, with 16 bases between. CDR3 in amino acids: CSGTKGAISYEQYF. In DNA form, the CDR3 reads TGCAGCGGGACTAAGGGGGCGATCTCCTACGAGCAGTACTTC.

This clonotype was picked up a small number of times. The CDR3 region has the DNA TGTGCCAGCAGCCCCGTCGGGCTTCCCTACAATGAGCAGTTCTTC. This sequence encodes CASSPVGLPYNEQFF. V gene TRBV7-3 combines with J gene TRBJ2-1; D uncertain. There are 15 residues in the CDR3. The V gene lost 5 bases and the J gene lost 2 bases, with 13 bases spanning the gap. Germline values: CDR1 SGHTA, CDR2 FQGTGA.

This clonotype was observed a handful of times. The J gene is TRBJ2-1, the V gene TRBV5-1; 11 bases agree with TRBD1. This CDR3 spans 17 amino acids. Germline CDR1 reads SGHRS; CDR2 reads YFSETQ. Losses at the gene ends were 1 base for V and 3 bases for J; bases not matched to a gene: 6. The CDR3 coding sequence is TGCGCCAGCAGCTTGTGGACAGGGGGCATTAGCTACAATGAGCAGTTCTTC. Its protein is CASSLWTGGISYNEQFF.

A few counts support this clonotype. This sequence joins TRBV28 and TRBJ1-6; D is possibly TRBD1 (5 bases). The germline gives CDR1 MDHEN, CDR2 SYDVKM. There are 18 residues in the CDR3. Trimming shortened V by 5 bases and J by 0 bases, and 17 bases separated the two germline ends. CDR3 residues: CASSPGTVLSSYNSPLHF. CDR3 bases: TGTGCCAGCAGTCCAGGGACCGTCTTGAGCTCCTATAATTCACCCCTCCACTTT.

This clonotype was seen only a few times. V is TRBV4-1 and J is TRBJ2-5; D gene uncertain. The length of the CDR3 is 16 residues. Germline V gene sequence: CDR1 MGHRA, CDR2 YSYEKL. Deletions cut 1 base from V and 1 base from J, with 13 bases between. The CDR3, as DNA: TGCGCCAGCAGCCAAGTGTACGGTGCGATCCAAGAGACCCAGTACTTC. Its translation: CASSQVYGAIQETQYF.